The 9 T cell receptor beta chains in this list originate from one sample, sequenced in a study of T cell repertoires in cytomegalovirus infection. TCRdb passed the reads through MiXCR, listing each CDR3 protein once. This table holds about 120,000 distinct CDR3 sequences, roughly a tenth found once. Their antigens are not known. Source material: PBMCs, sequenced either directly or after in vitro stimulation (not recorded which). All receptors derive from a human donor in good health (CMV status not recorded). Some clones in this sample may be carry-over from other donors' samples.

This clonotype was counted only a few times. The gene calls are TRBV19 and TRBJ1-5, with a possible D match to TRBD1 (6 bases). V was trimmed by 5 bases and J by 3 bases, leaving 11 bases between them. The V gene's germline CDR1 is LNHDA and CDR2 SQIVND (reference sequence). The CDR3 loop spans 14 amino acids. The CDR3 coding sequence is TGTGCCAGTAGTCCTCGACAGGCCAATCAGCCCCAGCATTTT. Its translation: CASSPRQANQPQHF.

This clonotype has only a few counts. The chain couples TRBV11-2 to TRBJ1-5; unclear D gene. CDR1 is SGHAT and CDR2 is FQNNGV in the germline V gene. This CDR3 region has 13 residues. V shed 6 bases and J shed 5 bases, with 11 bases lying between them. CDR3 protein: CASSSSPDQPQHF. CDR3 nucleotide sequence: TGTGCCAGCAGTTCGTCCCCGGATCAGCCCCAGCATTTT.

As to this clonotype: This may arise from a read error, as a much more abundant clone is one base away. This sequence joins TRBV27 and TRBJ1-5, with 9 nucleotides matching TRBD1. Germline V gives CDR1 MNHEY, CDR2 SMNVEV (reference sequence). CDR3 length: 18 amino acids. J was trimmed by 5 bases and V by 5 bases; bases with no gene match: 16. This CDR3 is CASSLGLRTGVGHQPQHF. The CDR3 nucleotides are TGTGCCAGCAGTCTCGGTCTTCGGACAGGGGTTGGGCATCAGCCCCAGCATTTT.

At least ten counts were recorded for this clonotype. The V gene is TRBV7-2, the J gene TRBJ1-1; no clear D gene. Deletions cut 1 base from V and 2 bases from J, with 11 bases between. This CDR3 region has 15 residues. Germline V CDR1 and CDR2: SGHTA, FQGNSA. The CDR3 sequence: CASSLVVTSNTEAFF. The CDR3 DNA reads TGTGCCAGCAGCTTAGTTGTTACCTCTAACACTGAAGCTTTCTTT.

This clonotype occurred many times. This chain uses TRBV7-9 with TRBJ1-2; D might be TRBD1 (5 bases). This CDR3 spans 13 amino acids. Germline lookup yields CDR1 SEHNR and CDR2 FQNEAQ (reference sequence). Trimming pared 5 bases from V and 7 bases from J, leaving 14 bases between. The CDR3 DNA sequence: TGTGCCAGCAGCCTACGGGACGTTGGTGGCTACACCTTC. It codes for CASSLRDVGGYTF.

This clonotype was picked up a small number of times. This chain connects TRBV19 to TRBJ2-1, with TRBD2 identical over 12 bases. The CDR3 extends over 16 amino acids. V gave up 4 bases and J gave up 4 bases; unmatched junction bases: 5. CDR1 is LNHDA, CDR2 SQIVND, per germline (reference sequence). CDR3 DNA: TGTGCCAGTAGTAGGGGTGGACTAGCGGGATACAATGAGCAGTTCTTC. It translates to CASSRGGLAGYNEQFF.

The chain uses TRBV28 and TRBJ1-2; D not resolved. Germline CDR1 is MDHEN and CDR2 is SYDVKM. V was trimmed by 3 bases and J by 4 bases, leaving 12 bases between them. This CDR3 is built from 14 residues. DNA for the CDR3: TGTGCCAGCAGTTTTTCGGGCGGGAGCTATGGCTACACCTTC. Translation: CASSFSGGSYGYTF.

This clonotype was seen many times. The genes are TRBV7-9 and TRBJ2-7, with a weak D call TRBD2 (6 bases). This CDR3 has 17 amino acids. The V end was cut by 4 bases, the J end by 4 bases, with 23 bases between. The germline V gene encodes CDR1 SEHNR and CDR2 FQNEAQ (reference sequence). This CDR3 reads CASSSSGDSAHPYEQYF. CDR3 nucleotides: TGTGCCAGCAGCTCGTCGGGAGACAGCGCCCACCCTTACGAGCAGTACTTC.

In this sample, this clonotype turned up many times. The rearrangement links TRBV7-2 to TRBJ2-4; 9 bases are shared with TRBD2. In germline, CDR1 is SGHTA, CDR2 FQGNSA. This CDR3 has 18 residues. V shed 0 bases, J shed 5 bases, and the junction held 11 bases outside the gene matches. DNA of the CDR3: TGTGCCAGCAGCTTAGCGTCTCCTAGCGGGATAACTCAAAACATTCAGTACTTC. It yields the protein CASSLASPSGITQNIQYF.